This T cell receptor beta chain was identified during a study of early T cells in non-severe SARS-CoV-2 infection. Turning to the study itself: Alpha and beta chains were unpaired, from unsorted whole-blood bulk RNA.

As part of library construction, unique molecular identifiers were attached to individual cDNA molecules. MiXCR, run by TCRdb on the 5' RACE reads, gives a single entry per CDR3 protein. The table has 20,000 to 25,000 distinct CDR3 sequences, 4% to 5.5% seen once; the top ten hold more than 6.5%. This clonotype was seen repeatedly, ten times or more. This sequence originates from an adult who was a healthcare worker with PCR-confirmed SARS-CoV-2 infection or an uninfected control (not recorded which). Sequencing was done on a sample of whole blood.

CDR3: CASSPDRGKQFF. The CDR3 DNA is TGCGCCAGCAGCCCTGACAGGGGGAAGCAGTTCTTC. The rearrangement links TRBV5-1 to TRBJ2-1; 9 bases agree with TRBD1. The V gene's germline CDR1 is SGHRS and CDR2 YFSETQ. The junction had 4 bases not matched to a gene; V was cut back by 4 bases and J by 11 bases. The CDR3 spans 12 residues.